Following are 24 T cell receptor beta chains from one sample sequenced in a study of PD-L1 blockade in urothelial cancer. Time point given: peripheral blood 6 weeks after treatment start. The repertoire was sequenced with immunoSEQ multiplex PCR; TCRdb's copy has only in-frame clones and lacks some. The sample contains 46,000 or so clones, 86% of which appear only once. Sequences were derived from PBMCs, sampled around atezolizumab (anti-PD-L1) treatment. Source of these receptors: a man aged 55-75 years with urothelial cancer.

The chain recombines TRBV5-4 with TRBJ2-5; 8 bases line up with TRBD1. V shed 2 bases, J shed 2 bases, and the junction held 2 bases outside the gene matches. Germline V lookup: CDR1 SGHNT, CDR2 YYREEE (reference sequence). The CDR3 has 14 residues. The CDR3 region is CASSLDRGQETQYF. The CDR3 DNA sequence: TGTGCCAGCAGCTTAGACAGGGGTCAAGAGACCCAGTACTTC.

This chain joins TRBV6-1 and TRBJ2-2; D call uncertain. V lost 4 bases, J lost 4 bases, and 7 bases lay in between. Germline V gives CDR1 MNHNS, CDR2 SASEGT. The CDR3 consists of 13 residues. Here the CDR3 DNA reads TGTGCCAGCAGTGTAGTTGGCACCGGGGAGCTGTTTTTT. The encoded protein is CASSVVGTGELFF.

This clone has more than one count but fewer than ten. J is TRBJ1-3 and V is TRBV14; 8 bases are shared with TRBD1. The CDR3 contains 16 residues. Germline trimming cut 2 bases from V and 0 bases from J; bases unmatched to any gene: 3. Germline V lookup: CDR1 SGHDN, CDR2 FVKESK. CDR3 DNA sequence: TGTGCCAGCAGCCAAAGGGGGACAGGCTCTGGAAACACCATATATTTT. Translating it yields CASSQRGTGSGNTIYF.

The V and J genes are TRBV6-5 and TRBJ2-1; the D is unclear. Trimming stripped 4 bases from V and 6 bases from J, with 7 bases between. Germline-derived CDR1 and CDR2 are MNHEY and SVGAGI. The CDR3 contains 12 residues. The CDR3 here is CASSSGTNEQFF. The CDR3 DNA reads as TGTGCCAGCAGTTCAGGTACCAATGAGCAGTTCTTC.

This chain uses TRBV6-6 with TRBJ1-2, with TRBD1 matching 7 bases. CDR3 length: 14 residues. The germline V gene has CDR1 MNHNY and CDR2 SVGAGI (reference sequence). With V trimmed by 4 bases and J by 5 bases, 7 bases remained unmatched. CDR3: CASSSPTGLYGYTF. Here the CDR3 DNA reads TGTGCCAGCAGTTCCCCGACAGGGCTGTATGGCTACACCTTC.

This clone occurred once. The CDR3, as DNA: TGTGCCAGCAGCCTAGGGGGGGACAATCAGCCCCAGCATTTT. It encodes CASSLGGDNQPQHF. This chain joins TRBV6-5 and TRBJ1-5; D is possibly TRBD1 (6 bases). V lost 6 bases, J lost 3 bases, and 12 bases lay in between. In germline, CDR1 is MNHEY, CDR2 SVGAGI. This CDR3 has 14 amino acids.

The J gene is TRBJ1-1, the V gene TRBV5-6; TRBD1 agrees at 9 bases. Germline CDR1 reads SGHDT; CDR2 reads YYEEEE. V gave up 2 bases and J gave up 7 bases; unmatched junction bases: 6. The CDR3 loop spans 14 amino acids. The CDR3 DNA is TGTGCCAGCAGCTTTACCACAGGGGGCGATGAAGCTTTCTTT. Translated, it gives CASSFTTGGDEAFF.

The chain is built from TRBV9 and TRBJ1-2; D gene ambiguous. The CDR3 runs 13 residues. Between the trimmed V and J ends, which lost 4 bases and 4 bases, there was a span of 11 bases. Germline CDR1 SGDLS, CDR2 YYNGEE. CDR3 coding DNA: TGTGCCAGCAGCCGTAGAGGGCTCTATGGCTACACCTTC. It encodes CASSRRGLYGYTF.

The genes are TRBV5-1 and TRBJ2-5; possible D gene TRBD2, 7 bases. The CDR3 has 17 residues. V gave up 2 bases and J gave up 0 bases, with 17 bases separating them. Germline V gene data show CDR1 as SGHRS and CDR2 as YFSETQ. The CDR3 reads CASSFTTGRGYQETQYF. DNA for the CDR3: TGCGCCAGCAGCTTCACCACAGGGAGGGGGTACCAAGAGACCCAGTACTTC.

The J gene is TRBJ2-5, the V gene TRBV14, with D maybe TRBD2 (7 bases). V dropped 4 bases and J dropped 0 bases, with 15 bases sitting between them. CDR3 length equals 16 residues. Germline V gene sequence: CDR1 SGHDN, CDR2 FVKESK. In DNA form, the CDR3 reads TGTGCCAGCAGCCCGAGGGGGAGGGGATACCAAGAGACCCAGTACTTC. This sequence encodes CASSPRGRGYQETQYF.

Only a few counts were recorded for this clone. Sequence at one end of the junction differs from germline and may be a read error. V gene TRBV7-7 combines with J gene TRBJ2-2, with a possible D match to TRBD1 (6 bases). The CDR3 is 13 amino acids. The V gene's germline CDR1 is SSHAT and CDR2 FNYEAQ (reference sequence). This chain's CDR3 is CASSLRGHGELFF. CDR3 nucleotides: TGTGCTAGCAGCTTACGGGGACACGGGGAGCTGTTTTTT.

V and J are TRBV30 and TRBJ1-1; possibly TRBD1 for D (5 bases). There are 13 residues in the CDR3. The germline V gene has CDR1 GTSNPN and CDR2 SVGIG (reference sequence). Trimming removed 4 bases from V and 2 bases from J, with 11 bases in between. The CDR3 here is CAWIDRPNTEAFF. Here the CDR3 DNA reads TGTGCCTGGATTGACAGACCCAACACTGAAGCTTTCTTT.

The chain joins TRBV7-3 to TRBJ2-3; TRBD2 matches at 10 bases. The J segment lost 6 bases and the V segment lost 2 bases, leaving 11 bases of the junction unmatched. The CDR3 totals 17 residues. The germline V gene has CDR1 SGHTA and CDR2 FQGTGA. CDR3 bases: TGTGCCAGCAGCTTAGAAGGAGCGGGGGGGCCAAGGGATACGCAGTATTTT. Translated, it gives CASSLEGAGGPRDTQYF. Full variable domain (remainder filled in from reference TRBV7-3 and TRBJ2-3): GAGVSQTPSNKVTEKGKYVELRCDPISGHTALYWYRQSLGQGPEFLIYFQGTGAADDSGLPNDRFFAVRPEGSVSTLKIQRTERGDSAVYLCASSLEGAGGPRDTQYFGPGTRLTVL.

Relative to its sample, this clone is medium-sized (0.01 to 0.1%). The chain combines TRBV5-1 with TRBJ1-2; D possibly corresponds to TRBD1 (6 bases). This CDR3 contains 14 residues. Trimming stripped 3 bases from V and 2 bases from J, with 11 bases between. Germline V CDR1 and CDR2: SGHRS, YFSETQ. This CDR3 reads CASSYQGINYGYTF. For the CDR3, the DNA is TGCGCCAGCAGCTATCAGGGGATCAACTATGGCTACACCTTC. Full variable domain (outside the CDR3, taken from reference TRBV5-1 and TRBJ1-2): KAGVTQTPRYLIKTRGQQVTLSCSPISGHRSVSWYQQTPGQGLQFLFEYFSETQRNKGNFPGRFSGRQFSNSRSEMNVSTLELGDSALYLCASSYQGINYGYTFGSGTRLTVV.

The J gene is TRBJ2-1, the V gene TRBV30; D unresolved. CDR3 length equals 13 residues. The ends were cut back, 0 bases at V and 5 bases at J, with 8 bases in the middle. Per germline, CDR1 GTSNPN and CDR2 SVGIG (reference sequence). Here the CDR3 DNA reads TGTGCCTGGAGTGTACGGAGAGACAATGAGCAGTTCTTC. It translates to CAWSVRRDNEQFF. The full variable domain, rest sourced from reference TRBV30 and TRBJ2-1, is SQTIHQWPATLVQPVGSPLSLECTVEGTSNPNLYWYRQAAGRGLQLLFYSVGIGQISSEVPQNLSASRPQDRQFILSSKKLLLSDSGFYLCAWSVRRDNEQFFGPGTRLTVL.

This chain links TRBV19 with TRBJ1-4, with no clear D. CDR3 size: 14 residues. Trimming removed 5 bases at V and 5 bases at J, with 12 bases between. Per the germline V gene, CDR1 is LNHDA and CDR2 is SQIVND (reference sequence). The CDR3 region has the DNA TGTGCCAGTAGTGTGGCAGGCCTAAATGAAAAACTGTTTTTT. It yields the protein CASSVAGLNEKLFF.

The chain employs TRBV7-8 and TRBJ2-5, with a tentative D call TRBD1 (5 bases). The CDR3 runs to 15 residues. The germline V gene encodes CDR1 SGHVS and CDR2 FQNEAQ. V lost 2 bases and J 1 base, leaving 11 bases between the germline ends. The CDR3 reads CASSLHDRSQETQYF. The DNA of the CDR3 is TGTGCCAGCAGCTTACATGACAGAAGCCAAGAGACCCAGTACTTC.

The rearrangement links TRBV6-5 to TRBJ2-5; a weak D match, TRBD1 (5 bases). From germline, CDR1 is MNHEY and CDR2 SVGAGI. Trimming removed 5 bases from V and 7 bases from J, with 11 bases in between. The CDR3 extends over 12 amino acids. The CDR3: CASSLGQGTQYF. In DNA form, the CDR3 reads TGTGCCAGCAGTCTGGGTCAGGGGACCCAGTACTTC.

The chain recombines TRBV16 with TRBJ1-2; D is unresolved. The CDR3 contains 13 residues. Trimming pared 2 bases from V and 4 bases from J, leaving 8 bases between. Germline V gives CDR1 KGHSY, CDR2 FQNENV. The DNA for the CDR3 is TGTGCCAGCAGCCAAGAGGGCTTCTATGGCTACACCTTC. Amino acids: CASSQEGFYGYTF.

The chain is built from TRBV9 and TRBJ1-2; 9 bases match TRBD1. The germline CDR1 and CDR2 sequences are SGDLS and YYNGEE. This CDR3 has 13 amino acids. Trimming took 3 bases from V and 8 from J; bases not matched to a gene: 5. CDR3 sequence (DNA): TGTGCCAGCAGCGCCACAGGGGGCGCCGGCTACACCTTC. Its translation: CASSATGGAGYTF.

V and J are TRBV7-2 and TRBJ2-7; D not certain. V shed 2 bases and J shed 9 bases, with 14 bases lying between them. This CDR3 has 13 amino acids. The V gene's germline CDR1 is SGHTA and CDR2 FQGNSA. The CDR3 nucleotides read TGTGCCAGCAGCTTAAGGCTAGATGCGGTGCAGTACTTC. Translated: CASSLRLDAVQYF. Full variable domain (remainder filled in from reference TRBV7-2 and TRBJ2-7): GAGVSQSPSNKVTEKGKDVELRCDPISGHTALYWYRQSLGQGLEFLIYFQGNSAPDKSGLPSDRFSAERTGGSVSTLTIQRTQQEDSAVYLCASSLRLDAVQYFGPGTRLTVT.

CDR3 protein: CSVAGYYGYTF. In DNA form, the CDR3 reads TGCAGCGTTGCAGGGTACTATGGCTACACCTTC. This rearrangement joins TRBV29-1 to TRBJ1-2; maybe TRBD1 (5 bases). The CDR3 covers 11 residues. Germline V CDR1 and CDR2: SQVTM, ANQGSEA. The V end was cut by 4 bases, the J end by 3 bases, with 6 bases between.

The rearrangement links TRBV19 to TRBJ2-3, with D possibly TRBD1 on 5 matching bases. This CDR3 has 12 amino acids. Germline V gene data show CDR1 as LNHDA and CDR2 as SQIVND (reference sequence). Trimming shortened V by 4 bases and J by 7 bases, and 9 bases separated the two germline ends. As DNA, the CDR3 is TGTGCCAGTAGTAGGCAGGGTCATACGCAGTATTTT. Residues: CASSRQGHTQYF.

The gene calls are TRBV5-1 and TRBJ2-5, with a possible D match to TRBD2 (5 bases). CDR3 length: 14 amino acids. The V gene's germline CDR1 is SGHRS and CDR2 YFSETQ. Trimming took 0 bases from V and 0 from J, leaving 6 bases between them. CDR3 sequence: CASSLVGNQETQYF. DNA of the CDR3: TGCGCCAGCAGCTTGGTCGGGAACCAAGAGACCCAGTACTTC.